This T cell receptor (beta chain) originates from a study of T cell responses to AZD1222 COVID-19 vaccine. General observations from the study: CD4 TCRs linked to vaccination spanned spike, dominating at 160-218 and 743-854. Donors, mostly white British, included more females; clonal diversity was possibly underestimated.

Germline V gene sequence: CDR1 SGHRS, CDR2 YFSETQ. V shed 2 bases and J shed 0 bases, with 6 bases lying between them. This CDR3 has 14 amino acids. Clones were sequenced by immunoSEQ multiplex PCR, and TCRdb holds only the in-frame ones, with some missing. The sample records approximately 79,000 clones, nearly 90% being singletons. Regarding this clone: Its matching antigen is unknown.

The clonotype originates from an adult in good health. The chain links TRBV5-1 to TRBJ2-1; no clear D gene. Material: peripheral blood, obtained on day 0 of AZD1222 vaccination. The CDR3 DNA reads TGCGCCAGCAGCTTTTGGAACTCCTACAATGAGCAGTTCTTC. Translated, it gives CASSFWNSYNEQFF.